This T cell receptor (beta chain) was observed in a study of CD8 T cells in Susac syndrome. Whole-study findings and limits: No clonal expansion appeared among CD4+ T cells in Susac patients.

The length of the CDR3 is 14 residues. V was pared by 6 bases and J by 0 bases, with 11 bases between. Per germline, CDR1 LGHDT and CDR2 YNNKEL (reference sequence). RNA was extracted with the RNeasy kit, and a quantity of roughly 0.45 to 1 ug was reverse transcribed using random hexamers. TCRdb re-analysed the immunoSEQ multiplex PCR reads in MiXCR, keeping a single row per CDR3 protein. The table lists under 200,000 distinct CDR3 sequences, approximately 94% of them singletons. This clonotype showed up just once. As yet, its antigen is unknown. Sequencing of TCR beta covered CD8+ and CD4+ T cells obtained from blood.

Material: CD4+ T cells from PBMCs. J is TRBJ1-1 and V is TRBV3-1, with D possibly TRBD1 on 6 matching bases. The clonotype comes from a human donor with Susac syndrome. CDR3 sequence: CASRPGEVNTEAFF. The CDR3 nucleotides are TGTGCCAGCAGGCCAGGGGAAGTGAACACTGAAGCTTTCTTT.